What follows describes a single T cell receptor (beta chain). The antigen is undetermined. A much larger clone differs from this one at a single base, so this may be a read error. The conserved final phenylalanine or tryptophan is absent from the CDR3, which likely points to a read error. This sample stems from a study of T cell repertoires in cytomegalovirus infection. Across the whole study: CMV epitopes used comprised recently identified HLA-C-restricted ones and well-studied HLA-B-restricted ones.

Study results and caveats: Summed frequency of shared TCR beta families picked out CMV carriers who also had the relevant HLA.

Using its own MiXCR run on the reads, TCRdb lists one record per CDR3 protein. The table records about 770,000 distinct CDR3 sequences, 25% to 35% of them present only once. V lost 5 bases and J lost 6; bases outside the gene matches: 8. Per germline, CDR1 SGHTA and CDR2 FQGNSA. This CDR3 spans 15 amino acids. The gene calls are TRBV7-2 and TRBJ2-5, with 11 bases aligning to TRBD2. The sample consisted of cultured CD8+ T cells from PBMCs, taken from culture after CMV antigen stimulation. The source is a human donor in good health (CMV status not recorded). Some clones in this sample may be carry-over from other donors' samples. As DNA, the CDR3 is TGTGCCAGCAGCCTTACTAGCGGGGGTTGGAAGACCCAGTACTCC. Its protein is CASSLTSGGWKTQYS.